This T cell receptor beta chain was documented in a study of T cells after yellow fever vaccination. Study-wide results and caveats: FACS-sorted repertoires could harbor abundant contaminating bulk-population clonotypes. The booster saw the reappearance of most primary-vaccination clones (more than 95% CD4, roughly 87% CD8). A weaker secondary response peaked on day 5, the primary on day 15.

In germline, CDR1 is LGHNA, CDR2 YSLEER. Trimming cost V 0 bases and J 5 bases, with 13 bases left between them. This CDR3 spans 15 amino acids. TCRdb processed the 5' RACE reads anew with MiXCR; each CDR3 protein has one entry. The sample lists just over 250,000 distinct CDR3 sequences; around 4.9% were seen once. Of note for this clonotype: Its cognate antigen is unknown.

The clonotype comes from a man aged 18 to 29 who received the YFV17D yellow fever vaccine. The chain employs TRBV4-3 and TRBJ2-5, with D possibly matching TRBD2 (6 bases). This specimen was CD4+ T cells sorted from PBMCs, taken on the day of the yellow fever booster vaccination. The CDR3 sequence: CASSQELGRLETQYF. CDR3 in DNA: TGCGCCAGCAGCCAAGAGTTGGGGAGGTTGGAGACCCAGTACTTC.